This entry lists 17 T cell receptor beta chains sequenced from one sample in a study of shared T cell receptors in the human thymus. Repertoires were generated with immunoSEQ multiplex PCR, while TCRdb's copy carries only in-frame clones and drops some. Of some 660,000 clones in the sample, around 87% were seen once. The same sample was also studied in work on human thymus T cells.

Sequenced sample: thymocytes. The source is a boy younger than two with a congenital heart defect.

The chain uses TRBV10-3 and TRBJ2-5; 11 positions match TRBD1. The CDR3 contains 22 residues. The V segment lost 2 bases and the J segment 5 bases; nucleotides outside the gene matches: 25. Germline V gives CDR1 ENHRY, CDR2 SYGVKD. The CDR3 nucleotides are TGTGCCATCAGTGAGCCCATTGGGGAGGACAGGGGGCTTCCCTCTTGGCTCGAGACCCAGTACTTC. Its protein is CAISEPIGEDRGLPSWLETQYF.

The chain links TRBV6-6 to TRBJ2-1; tentatively, D is TRBD2 (5 bases). Deletions cut 4 bases from V and 3 bases from J, with 7 bases between. Germline CDR1 is MNHNY and CDR2 is SVGAGI (reference sequence). This CDR3 comprises 13 residues. The chain's CDR3 is CASSSRGYNEQFF. DNA of the CDR3: TGTGCCAGCAGTTCTCGGGGCTACAATGAGCAGTTCTTC.

This CDR3 reads CATSRVGRPNEKLFF. The CDR3, as DNA: TGTGCCACCAGCAGAGTGGGCAGACCTAATGAAAAACTGTTTTTT. This chain connects TRBV15 to TRBJ1-4, with D unresolved. Germline V gene sequence: CDR1 LNHNV, CDR2 YYDKDF (reference sequence). The CDR3 totals 15 residues. Trimming took 1 base from V and 3 from J, leaving 9 bases between them.

The rearrangement joins TRBV6-6 to TRBJ2-7, with 7 bases fitting TRBD1. CDR3 length: 16 amino acids. Trimming took 0 bases from V and 3 from J; bases not matched to a gene: 8. Germline V gene data show CDR1 as MNHNY and CDR2 as SVGAGI (reference sequence). The CDR3: CASSYSPRTGGYEQYF. CDR3 DNA: TGTGCCAGCAGTTACTCTCCCCGGACAGGCGGCTACGAGCAGTACTTC.

This chain joins TRBV2 and TRBJ1-3, with no clear D. The CDR3 loop spans 16 amino acids. V shed 2 bases and J shed 2 bases, with 13 bases lying between them. CDR1 and CDR2 (germline): SNHLY, FYNNEI. The chain's CDR3 is CASSERTRPPGNTIYF. For the CDR3, the DNA is TGTGCCAGCAGTGAACGGACTCGTCCCCCTGGAAACACCATATATTTT.

This clone appeared a single time. The V call is TRBV2, the J call TRBJ1-5; no clear D gene. Germline V gene sequence: CDR1 SNHLY, CDR2 FYNNEI. The V and J ends lost 7 bases and 1 base respectively, with 11 bases between them. The CDR3 is made up of 14 amino acids. The CDR3 spells CASKGGRSNQPQHF. DNA for the CDR3: TGTGCCAGCAAGGGCGGGAGAAGCAATCAGCCCCAGCATTTT.

The J gene is TRBJ1-5, the V gene TRBV21-1; TRBD1 is taken as the D call from the table, unchecked against the DNA. TRBV21-1 is termed a pseudogene. The CDR3 sequence is 14 residues long. CDR3 bases: TGTGCCAGCATGGGCATGATGAGCAATCAGCCCCAGCATTTT. Translated, it gives CASMGMMSNQPQHF.

V gene TRBV9 combines with J gene TRBJ1-5, with D possibly matching TRBD1 (5 bases). Germline V CDR1 and CDR2: SGDLS, YYNGEE. Trimming shortened V by 0 bases and J by 0 bases, and 10 bases separated the two germline ends. This CDR3 spans 16 amino acids. In nucleotides, the CDR3 is TGTGCCAGCAGCGTAGGGGGCCCCGATAGCAATCAGCCCCAGCATTTT. Translation: CASSVGGPDSNQPQHF.

The V call is TRBV7-2, the J call TRBJ2-5, with a weak D call TRBD1 (5 bases). Trimming left V 5 bases short and J 3 bases short, with 16 bases between. CDR3 size: 15 residues. Germline V gene data show CDR1 as SGHTA and CDR2 as FQGNSA. DNA for the CDR3: TGTGCCAGCAGCCTAATTTACCCCAGGGAAGAGACCCAGTACTTC. Translation gives CASSLIYPREETQYF.

The V and J genes are TRBV7-3 and TRBJ1-1; D gene unclear. The CDR3 has 18 residues. In germline, CDR1 is SGHTA, CDR2 FQGTGA. V lost 2 bases and J 3 bases, leaving 22 bases between the germline ends. The CDR3 DNA is TGTGCCAGCAGCTTATCATCTTCGGTGGGGAGCAACGACACTGAAGCTTTCTTT. Amino acids: CASSLSSSVGSNDTEAFF.

The chain links TRBV15 to TRBJ2-2; weak D call: TRBD1 (5 bases). CDR3 length: 17 amino acids. The germline gives CDR1 LNHNV, CDR2 YYDKDF (reference sequence). Deletions cut 0 bases from V and 5 bases from J, with 16 bases between. In DNA, the CDR3 is TGTGCCACCAGCAGAGATCGGATGCAGGGCCGGACCGGGGAGCTGTTTTTT. As protein: CATSRDRMQGRTGELFF.

The rearrangement links TRBV5-1 to TRBJ1-3; TRBD1 aligns across 10 bases. The trim removed 4 bases at V and 4 bases at J, leaving 14 bases unmatched. The CDR3 is 18 amino acids. Per germline, CDR1 SGHRS and CDR2 YFSETQ. The CDR3 loop reads CASSGGTGDNMTGNTIYF. The CDR3 DNA reads as TGCGCCAGCAGCGGCGGGACAGGGGATAATATGACGGGAAACACCATATATTTT. The whole variable domain, remainder taken from reference TRBV5-1 and TRBJ1-3, is KAGVTQTPRYLIKTRGQQVTLSCSPISGHRSVSWYQQTPGQGLQFLFEYFSETQRNKGNFPGRFSGRQFSNSRSEMNVSTLELGDSALYLCASSGGTGDNMTGNTIYFGEGSWLTVV.

The rearrangement joins TRBV9 to TRBJ1-6; 10 bases are shared with TRBD1. Germline V gene lookup returns CDR1 SGDLS and CDR2 YYNGEE. Trimming took 4 bases from V and 10 from J; bases not matched to a gene: 5. This CDR3 is 14 amino acids long. In DNA form, the CDR3 reads TGTGCCAGCAGCCCGGGACAGGGGTTATCACCCCTCCACTTT. Its protein is CASSPGQGLSPLHF.

The chain employs TRBV6-4 and TRBJ2-1, with a weak D call TRBD2 (6 bases). Trimming left V 6 bases short and J 7 bases short, with 16 bases between. The germline V gene has CDR1 MRHNA and CDR2 SNTAGT. This CDR3 spans 14 amino acids. The DNA for the CDR3 is TGTGCCAGCAGCCCGGACTGGGGGGAAAATGAGCAGTTCTTC. This codes for CASSPDWGENEQFF.

The rearrangement links TRBV5-6 to TRBJ2-7; 8 nucleotides line up with TRBD2. The CDR3 is 16 residues long. The germline V gene encodes CDR1 SGHDT and CDR2 YYEEEE. V lost 2 bases to trimming and J lost 6 bases; unmatched junction nucleotides: 13. CDR3 bases: TGTGCCAGCAGCTTTGCAGCGGGAGTTAAAGGCGCCGAGCAGTACTTC. This encodes CASSFAAGVKGAEQYF.

The chain is built from TRBV21-1 and TRBJ2-7; the table's D call TRBD1 went unverified against the DNA. TRBV21-1 is a known pseudogene. The CDR3 runs 15 residues. The CDR3 is CASSKEDRNHYEQYF. The CDR3 nucleotides are TGTGCCAGCAGCAAAGAGGACAGGAACCACTACGAGCAGTACTTC.

This rearrangement joins TRBV20-1 to TRBJ1-1; D is possibly TRBD1 (6 bases). The V gene's germline CDR1 is DFQATT and CDR2 SNEGSKA (reference sequence). The CDR3 contains 9 residues. CDR3 region: CTLGAEAFF. CDR3 in DNA: TGCACCTTGGGGGCAGAAGCTTTCTTT.